This T cell receptor beta chain was identified in a study of beta chain features in type 1 diabetes. Study as a whole: Healthy donors and patients had similar age, gender and cell yields. Study observations and caveats: People with Type 1 diabetes carried modestly yet significantly shorter TCRB CDR3s in all four CD4+ subsets. Sequencing from cDNA could over-represent high-TCR-expressing cells.

Details on this clone: The antigen is undetermined.

Germline V lookup: CDR1 SGHAT, CDR2 FQDESV (reference sequence). The CDR3 covers 13 residues. V was pared by 5 bases and J by 4 bases, with 11 bases between. The sequenced template was cDNA made from the entire isolated RNA. The data were produced by immunoSEQ multiplex PCR, yet TCRdb's version contains in-frame clones alone and is incomplete. The sample records about 650,000 clones, approximately 13% being singletons. Blood was collected once per donor into heparin, averaging roughly 0.12 L. Central memory, naive, regulatory and stem cell-like memory CD4+ cells were sorted by CD45RO/CCR7/CD25/CD127/CD95/CD27.

This TCR came from a man aged 30 to 45 with type 1 diabetes. The chain recombines TRBV11-1 with TRBJ1-2; no definite D call. Sequenced material: naive CD4+ T cells from blood. CDR3 sequence: CASSPRSAYGYTF. In nucleotides, the CDR3 is TGTGCCAGCAGCCCGAGGTCCGCCTATGGCTACACCTTC.